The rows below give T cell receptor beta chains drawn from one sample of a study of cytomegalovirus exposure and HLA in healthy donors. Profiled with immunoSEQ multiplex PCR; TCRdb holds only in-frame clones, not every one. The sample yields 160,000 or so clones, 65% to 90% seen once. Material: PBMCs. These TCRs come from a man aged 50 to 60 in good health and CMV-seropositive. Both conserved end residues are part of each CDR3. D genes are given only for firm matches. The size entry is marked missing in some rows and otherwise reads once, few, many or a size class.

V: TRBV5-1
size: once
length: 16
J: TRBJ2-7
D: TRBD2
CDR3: CASSMGTSGFSYEQYF
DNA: TGCGCCAGCAGCATGGGGACTAGCGGGTTCAGCTACGAGCAGTACTTC

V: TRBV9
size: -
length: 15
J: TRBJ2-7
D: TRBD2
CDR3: CASSVGLAGSYEQYF
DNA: TGTGCCAGCAGCGTCGGACTAGCGGGCTCCTACGAGCAGTACTTC

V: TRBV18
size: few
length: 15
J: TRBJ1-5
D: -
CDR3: CASSPDQGTNQPQHF
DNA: TGTGCCAGCTCACCTGATCAGGGGACCAATCAGCCCCAGCATTTT

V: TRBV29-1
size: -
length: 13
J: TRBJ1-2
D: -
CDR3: CSVGTGPGYGYTF
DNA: TGCAGCGTCGGAACAGGGCCGGGCTATGGCTACACCTTC

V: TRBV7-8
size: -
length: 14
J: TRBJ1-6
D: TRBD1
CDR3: CASSSRQGDSPLHF
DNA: TGTGCCAGCAGCTCACGTCAGGGGGATTCACCCCTCCACTTT

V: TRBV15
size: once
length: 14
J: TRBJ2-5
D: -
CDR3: CATSTSGTPGSQYF
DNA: TGTGCCACCAGCACCTCCGGGACACCAGGTTCCCAGTACTTC

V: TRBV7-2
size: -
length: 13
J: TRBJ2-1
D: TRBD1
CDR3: CASSGQDNNEQFF
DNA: TGTGCCAGCAGTGGACAGGATAACAATGAGCAGTTCTTC

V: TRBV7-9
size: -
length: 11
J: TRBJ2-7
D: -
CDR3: CASSLSVEQYF
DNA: TGTGCCAGCAGCTTGTCCGTTGAGCAGTACTTC

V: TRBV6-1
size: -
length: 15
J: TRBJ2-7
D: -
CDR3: CASSDTGRVSYEQYF
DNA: TGTGCCAGCAGTGATACCGGGAGAGTGAGCTACGAGCAGTACTTC

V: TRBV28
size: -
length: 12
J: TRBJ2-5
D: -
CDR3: CASGRLSETQYF
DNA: TGTGCCAGCGGCAGGCTGTCCGAGACCCAGTACTTC

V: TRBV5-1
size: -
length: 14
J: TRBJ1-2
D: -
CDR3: CASSLREANYGYTF
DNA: TGCGCCAGCAGCTTGCGAGAGGCGAACTATGGCTACACCTTC

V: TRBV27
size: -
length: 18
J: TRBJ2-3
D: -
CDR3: CASSPPGSGNVGTDTQYF
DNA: TGTGCCAGCAGTCCCCCCGGGTCCGGTAACGTCGGCACAGATACGCAGTATTTT

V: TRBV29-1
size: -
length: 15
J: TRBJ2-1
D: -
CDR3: CSVLGGREKYNEQFF
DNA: TGCAGCGTCTTGGGGGGGCGGGAGAAATACAATGAGCAGTTCTTC

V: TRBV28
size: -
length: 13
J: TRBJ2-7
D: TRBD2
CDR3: CASSSHGTSSQYF
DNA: TGTGCCAGCAGCTCTCACGGGACTAGCTCCCAGTACTTC

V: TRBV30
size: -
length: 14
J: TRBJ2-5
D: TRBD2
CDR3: CAWSVGGGAETQYF
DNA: TGTGCCTGGAGTGTAGGCGGGGGGGCGGAGACCCAGTACTTC

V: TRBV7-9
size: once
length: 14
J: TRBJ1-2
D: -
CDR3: CASSLDADSYFYTF
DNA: TGTGCCAGCAGCTTAGACGCGGACAGCTATTTCTACACCTTC

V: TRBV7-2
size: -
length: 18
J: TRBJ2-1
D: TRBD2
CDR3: CASSLTPPGLAGGNEQFF
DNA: TGTGCCAGCAGCTTAACCCCCCCTGGACTAGCGGGAGGGAATGAGCAGTTCTTC

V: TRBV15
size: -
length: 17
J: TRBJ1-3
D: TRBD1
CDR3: CATSRDTGGSYGNTIYF
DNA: TGTGCCACCAGCAGAGATACAGGGGGCTCTTATGGAAACACCATATATTTT

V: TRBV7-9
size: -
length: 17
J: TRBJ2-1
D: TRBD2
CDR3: CASSLGGASRTYNEQFF
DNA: TGTGCCAGCAGCTTGGGAGGGGCCAGCCGAACCTACAATGAGCAGTTCTTC

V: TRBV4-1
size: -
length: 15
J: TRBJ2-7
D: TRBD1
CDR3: CASSPGQGVSYEQYF
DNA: TGCGCCAGCAGCCCAGGACAGGGGGTATCCTACGAGCAGTACTTC

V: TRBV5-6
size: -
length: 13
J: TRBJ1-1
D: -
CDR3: CASSLLAAEPPCF
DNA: TGTGCCAGCAGCTTGCTGGCGGCTGAACCACCTTGCTTT

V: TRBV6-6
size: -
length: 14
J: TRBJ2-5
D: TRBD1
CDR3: CASSPDRVRETQYF
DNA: TGTGCCAGCAGTCCGGACAGGGTACGGGAGACCCAGTACTTC

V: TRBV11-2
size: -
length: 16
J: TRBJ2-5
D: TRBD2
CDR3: CASSLGDRTRLETQYF
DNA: TGTGCCAGCAGCTTAGGCGATCGGACTAGGTTGGAGACCCAGTACTTC

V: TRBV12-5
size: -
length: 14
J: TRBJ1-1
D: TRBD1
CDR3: CASGLDKGQEKAFF
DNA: TGTGCTAGTGGTTTGGACAAGGGACAGGAAAAAGCTTTCTTT

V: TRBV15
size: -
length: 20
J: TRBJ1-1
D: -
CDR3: CATSRVLDSLKPFLGTEAFF
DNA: TGTGCCACCAGCAGAGTACTGGACAGTTTGAAACCTTTCTTGGGAACTGAAGCTTTCTTT

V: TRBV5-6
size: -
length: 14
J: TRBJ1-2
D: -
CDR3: CASSAGNPNYGYTF
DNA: TGTGCCAGCAGCGCGGGCAATCCCAACTATGGCTACACCTTC

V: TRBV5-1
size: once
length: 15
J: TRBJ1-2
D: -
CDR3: CASSQTTSVGYGYTF
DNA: TGCGCCAGCAGCCAGACTACATCAGTGGGCTATGGCTACACCTTC

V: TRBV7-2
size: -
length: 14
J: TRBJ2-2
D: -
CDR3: CASSLNQGMGELFF
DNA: TGTGCCAGCAGCTTAAACCAGGGGATGGGGGAGCTGTTTTTT

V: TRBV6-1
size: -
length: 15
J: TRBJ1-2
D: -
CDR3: CASSEDGGRLYGYTF
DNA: TGTGCCAGCAGTGAAGACGGCGGTCGCTTGTATGGCTACACCTTC